The clone carrying this T cell receptor beta chain turned up a few times. Germline-derived CDR1 and CDR2 are DFQATT and SNEGSKA (reference sequence). The CDR3 length is 17 residues. V was pared by 1 base and J by 6 bases, with 21 bases between. TCRdb used MiXCR to reprocess the reads, holding one entry per CDR3 protein. Among some 150,000 distinct CDR3 sequences listed, about 6.3% were seen once. The data belong to a study of T cell repertoires in cytomegalovirus infection. The chain joins TRBV20-1 to TRBJ2-2; D might be TRBD2 (6 bases). The sequenced sample consisted of PBMCs. The TCR originated in a human donor in good health (CMV status not recorded). Some clones in this sample may be carry-over from other donors' samples. The CDR3 DNA is TGCAGTGCTAGAGCCCCTCTTGGAGGGATTGACCCCGGGGAGCTGTTTTTT. This encodes CSARAPLGGIDPGELFF.